This paragraph reports one TCR beta chain. The antigen remains unidentified. The data were obtained in a study of cytomegalovirus exposure and HLA in healthy donors. Notes on the study in general: Most TCRs appeared rarely, but some public TCRs recurred in many donors. There were under 200 TCR beta chains listed as cytomegalovirus-associated. Later examination showed HLA-associated TCR beta chains had greater clonal expansion than equally common others.

Looked up from germline, CDR1 is SEHNR and CDR2 is FQNEAQ (reference sequence). V dropped 6 bases and J dropped 4; count of bases not matched to a gene: 8. The CDR3 sequence is 14 residues long. All the people who gave samples were healthy bone marrow donors. Use of 60 Vbeta and 13 Jbeta primers characterized the PCR. Using immunoSEQ multiplex PCR, the repertoire was profiled, and TCRdb retains in-frame clones only, with some absent. Among around 170,000 clones listed, approximately 80% were seen once. This TCR came from a woman aged 45-65 years in good health and CMV-seropositive. This chain joins TRBV7-9 and TRBJ1-1; 7 nucleotides match TRBD1. Material for sequencing was PBMCs. The CDR3 nucleotides are TGTGCCAGCAGTCCCAGGGGGTCGGTCACTGAAGCTTTCTTT. Its translation is CASSPRGSVTEAFF.